The source of this T cell receptor (beta chain) is a study of cytomegalovirus exposure and HLA in healthy donors. The study's findings and limits: Earlier analysis yielded a pattern in which most TCR beta V segments were productive about 90% or about 30% of the time. In vitro work confirmed that a few CMV-associated chains recognize CMV antigens. Highest at DRB1 and lowest at HLA-C, TCR association rates differed among HLA loci in a later analysis.

About this clone itself: What it binds is not known.

A multiplex PCR was run with 60 Vbeta primers and 13 Jbeta primers. Here immunoSEQ multiplex PCR was the method, and the copy in TCRdb shows in-frame clones only, minus some. In total, the table holds around 110,000 clones. The germline CDR1 and CDR2 sequences are MDHEN and SYDVKM. Trimming pared 3 bases from V and 3 bases from J, leaving 12 bases between. This CDR3 spans 15 amino acids. The donors gave bone marrow, and they were healthy. The J gene is TRBJ1-5, the V gene TRBV28, with a possible D match to TRBD1 (6 bases). The specimen was PBMCs. The sequence came from a man between 35 and 55 years old in good health and CMV-seropositive. The CDR3 here is CASSFIQGFNQPQHF. The CDR3 coding sequence is TGTGCCAGCAGTTTCATACAGGGTTTCAATCAGCCCCAGCATTTT.